The sequence of this TCR beta chain was determined in a study of shared clonotypes between healthy human individuals. Study-level information: There were three CD4 naive, three CD4 memory, two CD8 naive and one CD8 memory plates per donor.

Profiling relied on immunoSEQ multiplex PCR, and the TCRdb table lists in-frame clones only, not all of them. The sample comprises some 2,500,000 clones, 80% to 95% of which are singletons, and around 0.38% rests with the top ten. Germline CDR1 reads MDHEN; CDR2 reads SYDVKM. CDR3 length equals 13 residues. J gave up 15 bases and V 3 bases, and 11 bases lay outside the gene matches. This sequence joins TRBV28 and TRBJ2-1, with TRBD2 matching 7 bases. Sequencing was done on a sample of naive CD4+ T cells from PBMCs. Subset: CD45RA+ positively selected. This TCR was recovered from a young man in good health. Some clones in this sample may be carry-over from other donors' samples. CDR3 DNA: TGTGCCAGCAGTTTGGGAGGGAGGGGACTACCGTTCTTC. It is translated as CASSLGGRGLPFF.